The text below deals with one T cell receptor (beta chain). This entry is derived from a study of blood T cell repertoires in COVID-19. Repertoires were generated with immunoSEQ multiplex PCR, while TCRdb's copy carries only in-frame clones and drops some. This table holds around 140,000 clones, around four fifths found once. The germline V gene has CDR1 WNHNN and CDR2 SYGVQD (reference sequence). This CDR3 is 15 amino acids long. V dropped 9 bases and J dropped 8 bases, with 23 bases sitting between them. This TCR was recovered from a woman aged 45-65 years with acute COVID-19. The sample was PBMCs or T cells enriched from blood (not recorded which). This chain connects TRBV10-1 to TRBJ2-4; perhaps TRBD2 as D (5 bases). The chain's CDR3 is CASPPPRGCEHIQYF. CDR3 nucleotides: TGCGCCAGTCCCCCACCGAGAGGGTGTGAACACATTCAGTACTTC.